One sample yielded the 10 T cell receptor beta chains listed below, sequenced in a study of long-term antiretroviral therapy in people with HIV. Version v3.0 of the immunoSEQ assay was performed at survey level. The protocol was immunoSEQ multiplex PCR, while the TCRdb copy is restricted to in-frame clones and leaves out a portion. The sample has tens of thousands of clones; about 86% are singletons. The sequencing here drew on unsorted PBMCs, taken 0.8 years after starting antiretroviral therapy. These receptor sequences come from a woman aged 25 to 39 with HIV.

The sample holds one count of this clone. This chain links TRBV11-2 with TRBJ1-3, with no clear D. The V and J ends lost 5 bases and 2 bases respectively, with 10 bases between them. Per the germline V gene, CDR1 is SGHAT and CDR2 is FQNNGV. The CDR3 is made up of 14 amino acids. CDR3 loop: CASSADLPGNTIYF. The CDR3 DNA sequence: TGTGCCAGCAGCGCGGACCTACCTGGAAACACCATATATTTT.

The chain has TRBV11-2 and TRBJ2-5; 10 bases match TRBD2. CDR3 length: 15 amino acids. Trimming at V came to 5 bases and at J to 4 bases, leaving 7 bases not matched to a gene. Germline-derived CDR1 and CDR2 are SGHAT and FQNNGV. The CDR3 here is CASSRSGGDRETQYF. CDR3 bases: TGTGCCAGCAGCCGCAGCGGGGGGGATCGAGAGACCCAGTACTTC. The full variable domain, its missing parts supplied by reference TRBV11-2 and TRBJ2-5, is EAGVAQSPRYKIIEKRQSVAFWCNPISGHATLYWYQQILGQGPKLLIQFQNNGVVDDSQLPKDRFSAERLKGVDSTLKIQPAKLEDSAVYLCASSRSGGDRETQYFGPGTRLLVL.

The chain couples TRBV5-4 to TRBJ2-7; TRBD2 matches 7 bases. This CDR3 region has 13 residues. V lost 2 bases to trimming and J lost 5 bases; unmatched junction nucleotides: 4. CDR1 SGHNT and CDR2 YYREEE come from the germline V gene (reference sequence). The CDR3 region is CASSFGGSNEQYF. DNA of the CDR3: TGTGCCAGCAGCTTCGGGGGGAGTAACGAGCAGTACTTC.

The chain recombines TRBV6-1 with TRBJ2-2, with D unclear. Between the trimmed V and J ends, which lost 5 bases and 6 bases, there was a span of 13 bases. CDR1 and CDR2 (germline): MNHNS, SASEGT. CDR3 length: 14 amino acids. CDR3 nucleotides: TGTGCCAGCAGTACCCGGACCCAGGCCGGGGAGCTGTTTTTT. Amino acids: CASSTRTQAGELFF.

The rearrangement uses TRBV2 and TRBJ1-2, with no clear D. V was cut by 8 bases and J by 7 bases, with 17 bases left in between. This CDR3 contains 13 residues. In germline, CDR1 is SNHLY, CDR2 FYNNEI. The CDR3: CASGKGGWGGYTF. The DNA of the CDR3 is TGTGCCAGCGGGAAGGGAGGGTGGGGTGGCTACACCTTC.

The chain is built from TRBV5-1 and TRBJ1-5; D perhaps matches TRBD1 (5 bases). CDR3 length equals 15 residues. Germline CDR1 and CDR2: SGHRS and YFSETQ. Trimming took 4 bases from V and 6 from J, leaving 17 bases between them. The CDR3, as DNA: TGCGCCAGCAGCCCAATGGGGGGTACGCTTCAGCCCCAGCATTTT. Translating it yields CASSPMGGTLQPQHF.

The CDR3 sequence: CASSDQPGLARNEQFF. CDR3 in DNA: TGTGCCAGCAGTGACCAACCGGGACTAGCGAGAAATGAGCAGTTCTTC. The V call is TRBV6-4, the J call TRBJ2-1; 10 positions agree with TRBD2. V lost 2 bases to trimming and J lost 7 bases; unmatched junction nucleotides: 8. The V gene's germline CDR1 is MRHNA and CDR2 SNTAGT. The CDR3 length is 16 residues.

The chain employs TRBV7-9 and TRBJ1-1; D is undetermined. This CDR3 is built from 13 residues. Germline V gene sequence: CDR1 SEHNR, CDR2 FQNEAQ (reference sequence). Trimming stripped 5 bases from V and 1 base from J, with 8 bases between. The chain's CDR3 is CASSAQTNTEAFF. CDR3 DNA sequence: TGTGCCAGCAGCGCGCAGACGAACACTGAAGCTTTCTTT.

V usage is TRBV30 and J usage is TRBJ2-1; 7 bases map to TRBD1. CDR1 and CDR2 from the germline V gene are GTSNPN and SVGIG (reference sequence). The CDR3 runs 12 residues. J gave up 6 bases and V 1 base, and 0 bases lay outside the gene matches. As DNA, the CDR3 is TGTGCCTGGAGTGACAGGGGCAATGAGCAGTTCTTC. Translation gives CAWSDRGNEQFF.

V and J are TRBV5-1 and TRBJ2-2; 7 nucleotides line up with TRBD1. Per germline, CDR1 SGHRS and CDR2 YFSETQ. This CDR3 has 16 amino acids. V shed 4 bases and J 0 bases; nucleotides not matched to a gene: 6. The CDR3 is CASSLTGVANTGELFF. The CDR3 nucleotides read TGCGCCAGCAGCCTTACAGGGGTTGCGAACACCGGGGAGCTGTTTTTT.